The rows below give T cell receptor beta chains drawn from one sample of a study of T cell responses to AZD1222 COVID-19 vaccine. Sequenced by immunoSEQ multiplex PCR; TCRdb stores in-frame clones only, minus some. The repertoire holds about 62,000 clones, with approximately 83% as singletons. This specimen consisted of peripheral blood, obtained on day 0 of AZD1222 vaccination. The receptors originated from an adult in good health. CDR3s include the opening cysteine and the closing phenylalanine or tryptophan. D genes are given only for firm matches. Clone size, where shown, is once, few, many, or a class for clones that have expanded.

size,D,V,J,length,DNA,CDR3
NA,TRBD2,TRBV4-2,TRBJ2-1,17,TGTGCCAGCAGCCAAGGGGTTAGCGGGGGGCAATACAATGAGCAGTTCTTC,CASSQGVSGGQYNEQFF
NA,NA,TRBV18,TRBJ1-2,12,TGTGCCAGCTCACTTGACAGCTATGGCTACACCTTC,CASSLDSYGYTF
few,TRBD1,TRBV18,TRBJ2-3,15,TGTGCCAGCTCACCAAGACAGGGTAGCACAGATACGCAGTATTTT,CASSPRQGSTDTQYF
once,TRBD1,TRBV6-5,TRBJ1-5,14,TGTGCCAGCGGGTCCGGGACAGCAAATCAGCCCCAGCATTTT,CASGSGTANQPQHF
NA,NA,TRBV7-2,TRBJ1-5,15,TGTGCCAGCAGCTCCGACGGGTGGAGCAATCAGCCCCAGCATTTT,CASSSDGWSNQPQHF
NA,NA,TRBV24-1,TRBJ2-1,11,TGTGCCACCAGGCGAGGGGGTGAGCAGTTCTTC,CATRRGGEQFF
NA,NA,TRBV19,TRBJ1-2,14,TGTGCCAGTACCCCTCAGGCGGGGGTCTATGGCTACACCTTC,CASTPQAGVYGYTF
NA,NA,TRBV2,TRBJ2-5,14,TGTGCCAGCAGCCGACGGCGGGGAGAAGAGACCCAGTACTTC,CASSRRRGEETQYF
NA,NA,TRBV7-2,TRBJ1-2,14,TGTGCCAGCAGCTTAGGACGGACCAACTATGGCTACACCTTC,CASSLGRTNYGYTF
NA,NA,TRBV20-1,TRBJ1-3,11,TGCGGAATGCAGGGCGTGGGCACCATATATTTT,CGMQGVGTIYF
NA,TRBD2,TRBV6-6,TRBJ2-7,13,TGTGCCCACGGCGGCGGCGGGGGTTACGAGCAGTACTTC,CAHGGGGGYEQYF
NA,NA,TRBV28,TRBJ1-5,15,TGTGCCAGCAGCCCCCCCTCCGGGTTGGGTCAGCCCCAGCATTTT,CASSPPSGLGQPQHF
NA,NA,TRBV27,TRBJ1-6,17,TGTGCCAGGCCTCGGACAGTAGGGGAGAAGACTGATTCACCCCTCCACTTT,CARPRTVGEKTDSPLHF
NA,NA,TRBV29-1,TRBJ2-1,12,TGCAGCGTTAAAAGGACGACGGATGAGCAGTTCTTC,CSVKRTTDEQFF
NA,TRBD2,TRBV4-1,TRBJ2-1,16,TGCGCCAGCAGCCAAGCCCCCAGCGGGGGCAACAATGAGCAGTTCTTC,CASSQAPSGGNNEQFF
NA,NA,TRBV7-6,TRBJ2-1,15,TGTGCCAGCAGCTCGTCGTGGGGCTCCTACAATGAGCAGTTCTTC,CASSSSWGSYNEQFF
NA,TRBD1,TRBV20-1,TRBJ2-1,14,TGCAGTGCTAGTGCGACAGGGGAGTACAATGAGCAGTTCTTC,CSASATGEYNEQFF
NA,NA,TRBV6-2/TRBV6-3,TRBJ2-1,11,TGTGCCAGCAGCGACCAGGGGGAGCAGTTCTTC,CASSDQGEQFF
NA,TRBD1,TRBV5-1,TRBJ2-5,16,TGCGCCAGCTGCCCAAGGACAGGATATCGGACGGAGACCCAGTACTTC,CASCPRTGYRTETQYF
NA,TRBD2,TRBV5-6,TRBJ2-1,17,TGTGCCAGCAGCTGGGGACTAGCGGGGGGGCCGGACAATGAGCAGTTCTTC,CASSWGLAGGPDNEQFF
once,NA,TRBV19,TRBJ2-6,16,TGTGCCAGTAGCCCGATTGATGGCTCTGGGGCCAACGTCCTGACTTTC,CASSPIDGSGANVLTF
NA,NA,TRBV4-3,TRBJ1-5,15,TGCGCCAGCAGCCAAGATCGAGGCGTTCCGCAGCCCCAGCATTTT,CASSQDRGVPQPQHF
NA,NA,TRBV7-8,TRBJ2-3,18,TGTGCCAGCAGCCCCCCGCTGCGAGTAAAACGACGCACAGATACGCAGTATTTT,CASSPPLRVKRRTDTQYF
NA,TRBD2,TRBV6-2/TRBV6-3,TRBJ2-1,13,TGTGCCAGCAGTTACTCGTGGACTAGCGGGCAGTTCTTC,CASSYSWTSGQFF